These 3 T cell receptor beta chains came from one sample sequenced in a study of PD-1 blockade in mismatch repair-deficient tumors. Produced via immunoSEQ multiplex PCR; TCRdb's table is partial and in-frame only. The sample holds tens of thousands of clones, 70% to 80% seen once. Here the sequenced sample was peripheral blood, taken 4 weeks after starting pembrolizumab. These receptors all stem from an adult with mismatch repair-deficient cancer.

V usage is TRBV29-1 and J usage is TRBJ2-5; TRBD2 might be the D (5 bases). The CDR3 spans 12 residues. Deletions cut 5 bases from V and 2 bases from J, with 9 bases between. The germline V gene has CDR1 SQVTM and CDR2 ANQGSEA. The CDR3 loop is CSVWTGQETQYF. In nucleotides, the CDR3 is TGCAGCGTTTGGACTGGGCAAGAGACCCAGTACTTC.

The V gene is TRBV19, the J gene TRBJ2-7; no firm D call. Germline V gene lookup returns CDR1 LNHDA and CDR2 SQIVND (reference sequence). Trimming cost V 5 bases and J 1 base, with 12 bases left between them. This CDR3 contains 14 residues. The CDR3 coding sequence is TGTGCCAGTAGTTACGGTCCAGGATCCTACGAGCAGTACTTC. This translates into CASSYGPGSYEQYF.

The genes are TRBV29-1 and TRBJ2-7; tentatively, D is TRBD2 (5 bases). This CDR3 has 11 amino acids. Per germline, CDR1 SQVTM and CDR2 ANQGSEA. Trimming cost V 1 base and J 4 bases, with 5 bases left between them. The CDR3 sequence: CSVEAGYEQYF. CDR3 coding DNA: TGCAGCGTTGAAGCGGGATACGAGCAGTACTTC.